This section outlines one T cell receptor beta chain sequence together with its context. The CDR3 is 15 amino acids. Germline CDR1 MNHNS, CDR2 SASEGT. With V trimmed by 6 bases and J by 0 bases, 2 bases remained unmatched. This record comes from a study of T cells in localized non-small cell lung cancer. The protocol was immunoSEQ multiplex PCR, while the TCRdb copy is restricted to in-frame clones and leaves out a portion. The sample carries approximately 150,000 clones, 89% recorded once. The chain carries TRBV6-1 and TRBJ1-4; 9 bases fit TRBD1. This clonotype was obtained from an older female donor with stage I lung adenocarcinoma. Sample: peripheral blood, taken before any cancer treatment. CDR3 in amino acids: CASSGTGTTNEKLFF. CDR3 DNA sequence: TGTGCCAGCAGCGGGACAGGGACAACTAATGAAAAACTGTTTTTT.